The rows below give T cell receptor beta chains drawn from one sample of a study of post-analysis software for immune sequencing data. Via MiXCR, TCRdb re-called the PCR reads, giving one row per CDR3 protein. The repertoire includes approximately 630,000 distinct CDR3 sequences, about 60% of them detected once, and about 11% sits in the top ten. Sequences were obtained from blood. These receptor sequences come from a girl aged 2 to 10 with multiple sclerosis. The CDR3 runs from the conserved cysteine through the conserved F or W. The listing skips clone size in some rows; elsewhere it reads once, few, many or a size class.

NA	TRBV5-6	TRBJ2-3	CASSFFQGADTQYF
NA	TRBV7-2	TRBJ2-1	CASSWGSGRVNEQFF
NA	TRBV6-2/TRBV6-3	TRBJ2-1	CASSPTRPYNEQFF
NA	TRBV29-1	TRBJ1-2	CSAKPIIEGNYGYTF
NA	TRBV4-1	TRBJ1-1	CASSQEGEATEAFF
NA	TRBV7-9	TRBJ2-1	CASSFRSSSGPSNEQFF
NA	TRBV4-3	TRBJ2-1	CASSLSDSHSYKEQFF
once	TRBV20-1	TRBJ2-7	CSARPPGVAYEQYF
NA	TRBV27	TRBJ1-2	CASSLSGAGYGYTF
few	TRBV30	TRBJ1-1	CAWDRGANTEAFF
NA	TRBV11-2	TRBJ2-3	CASSFASGITDTQYF
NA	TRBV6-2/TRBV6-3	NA	CVNIHGGYEQYF
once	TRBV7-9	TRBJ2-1	CASSLPGTSGSKQFF
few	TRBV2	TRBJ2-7	CASSWTSGFSYEQYF
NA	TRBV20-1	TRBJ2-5	CSARFLAYGGGQETQYF
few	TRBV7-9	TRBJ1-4	CASSSDWLEKLFF
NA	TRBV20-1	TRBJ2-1	CSARAGSIPKNEQFF
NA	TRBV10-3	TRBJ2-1	CAISEFSGTSDSYNEQFF
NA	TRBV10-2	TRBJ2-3	CASSESVPSGTSGTLAGTQYF
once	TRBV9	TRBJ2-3	CASSPSTFRGYTLNTQYF